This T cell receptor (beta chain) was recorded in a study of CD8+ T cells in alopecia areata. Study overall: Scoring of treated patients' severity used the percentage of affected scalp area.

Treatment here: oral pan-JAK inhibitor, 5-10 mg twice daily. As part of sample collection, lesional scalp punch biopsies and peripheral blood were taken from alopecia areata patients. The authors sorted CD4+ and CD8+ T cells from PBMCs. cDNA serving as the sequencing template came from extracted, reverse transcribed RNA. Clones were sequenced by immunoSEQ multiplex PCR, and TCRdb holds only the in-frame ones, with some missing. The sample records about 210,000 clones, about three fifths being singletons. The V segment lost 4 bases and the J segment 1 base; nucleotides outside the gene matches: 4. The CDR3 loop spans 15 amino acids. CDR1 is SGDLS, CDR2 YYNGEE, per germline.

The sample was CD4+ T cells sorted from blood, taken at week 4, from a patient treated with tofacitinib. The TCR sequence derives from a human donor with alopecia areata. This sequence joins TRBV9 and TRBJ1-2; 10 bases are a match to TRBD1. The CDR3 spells CASSPRTGGNYGYTF. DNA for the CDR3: TGTGCCAGCAGCCCGAGGACAGGGGGTAACTATGGCTACACCTTC.